The 18 T cell receptor beta chains below were found in one sample sequenced in a study of T cells after posttransplantation cyclophosphamide (TCRdb year 2016). Receptor amplification or capture employed the immunoSEQ multiplex PCR assay. TCRdb carries this immuneACCESS record with in-frame sequences only. Its versions omit some clonotypes, under half of them owing to an unresolved V gene in the studies checked, with the rest unexplained. For this sample the table gives 25,000 or so clones, of which 86% were detected only once. Together, the top ten hold roughly 6.2% of the sample. The sequencing sample was made of PBMCs. These receptors were collected from a woman between 55 and 75 years old with a blood cancer, CMV-positive, and with a related stem cell donor.

The chain couples TRBV7-2 to TRBJ1-2; D may be TRBD1 (6 bases). CDR1 SGHTA and CDR2 FQGNSA come from the germline V gene. The germline V and J ends were trimmed by 1 base and 4 bases, with 13 bases remaining between them. This CDR3 comprises 15 residues. This chain's CDR3 is CASSLGQGKVYGYTF. The DNA for the CDR3 is TGTGCCAGCAGCTTAGGGCAGGGGAAGGTCTATGGCTACACCTTC.

The rearrangement uses TRBV7-3 and TRBJ1-1; 9 bases line up with TRBD1. Per the germline V gene, CDR1 is SGHTA and CDR2 is FQGTGA. J lost 6 bases, V lost 5 bases, and 7 bases had no gene match. The CDR3 length is 14 residues. The CDR3 loop reads CASSQPDRGAEAFF. In DNA, the CDR3 is TGTGCCAGCAGCCAGCCGGACAGGGGAGCTGAAGCTTTCTTT.

The rearrangement joins TRBV12-2 to TRBJ2-7; TRBD2, the table's D call, lacks a check against the DNA. TRBV12-2 counts as a pseudogene. The CDR3 totals 15 residues. The CDR3 here is CASRLDQGGLYEQYF. DNA for the CDR3: TGTGCAAGTCGCTTAGATCAAGGCGGATTATACGAGCAGTACTTC.

V usage is TRBV6-5 and J usage is TRBJ1-5; the D gene is possibly TRBD1 (6 bases). Germline-derived CDR1 and CDR2 are MNHEY and SVGAGI. The CDR3 totals 15 residues. The V end lost 6 bases, the J end lost 1 base, and 13 bases lay between the germline ends. CDR3: CASRYRQDSNQPQHF. The DNA for the CDR3 is TGTGCCAGCAGATATAGACAGGACAGCAATCAGCCCCAGCATTTT.

The rearrangement joins TRBV9 to TRBJ2-5, with a tentative D call TRBD1 (6 bases). Germline lookup yields CDR1 SGDLS and CDR2 YYNGEE. V was clipped by 2 bases and J by 2 bases, with 16 bases between them. The CDR3 covers 16 residues. Here the CDR3 DNA reads TGTGCCAGCAGCGTCTCCCCAGGGGCGGAGCAAGAGACCCAGTACTTC. Its translation: CASSVSPGAEQETQYF.

The chain links TRBV27 to TRBJ2-1, with 8 bases that match TRBD2. Germline V gene sequence: CDR1 MNHEY, CDR2 SMNVEV (reference sequence). The junction had 7 bases not matched to a gene; V was cut back by 6 bases and J by 3 bases. CDR3 length: 15 amino acids. In nucleotides, the CDR3 is TGTGCCAGCAGACCAGCGGGAGCGGTCTACAATGAGCAGTTCTTC. Its protein is CASRPAGAVYNEQFF.

The genes are TRBV27 and TRBJ2-2; TRBD2 matches at 9 bases. J gave up 5 bases and V 7 bases, and 8 bases lay outside the gene matches. CDR1 and CDR2 from the germline V gene are MNHEY and SMNVEV (reference sequence). The length of the CDR3 is 15 residues. The CDR3 sequence is CASKVAGGPTGELFF. The DNA of the CDR3 is TGTGCCAGCAAGGTTGCGGGAGGGCCTACCGGGGAGCTGTTTTTT.

The CDR3 DNA sequence: TGTGCCAGCAGCTTAGAACAGCGGAGGGAGCAGTACTTC. Translating gives CASSLEQRREQYF. The chain couples TRBV7-6 to TRBJ2-7; D possibly corresponds to TRBD2 (5 bases). The CDR3 contains 13 residues. The germline gives CDR1 SGHVS, CDR2 FNYEAQ. With 1 base removed from V and 7 bases from J, the gap between germline ends came to 11 bases.

The chain combines TRBV5-1 with TRBJ2-5, with TRBD2 matching over 9 bases. Trimming cost V 0 bases and J 1 base; bases outside gene matches: 1. CDR3 length equals 15 residues. Germline lookup yields CDR1 SGHRS and CDR2 YFSETQ. CDR3 sequence (DNA): TGCGCCAGCAGCTTGGGACTAGCGGTCCAAGAGACCCAGTACTTC. It codes for CASSLGLAVQETQYF.

The rearrangement uses TRBV11-2 and TRBJ2-5, with D perhaps matching TRBD1 (5 bases). Trimming stripped 4 bases from V and 5 bases from J, with 8 bases between. CDR3 length: 12 amino acids. Germline V gene data show CDR1 as SGHAT and CDR2 as FQNNGV. DNA for the CDR3: TGTGCCAGCAGCTCATCAGGGGAGACCCAGTACTTC. Its protein is CASSSSGETQYF.

V and J are TRBV27 and TRBJ1-5; the match to TRBD1 covers 10 bases. J was trimmed by 11 bases and V by 5 bases; bases with no gene match: 15. There are 16 residues in the CDR3. The germline CDR1 and CDR2 sequences are MNHEY and SMNVEV (reference sequence). The CDR3 protein is CASSPWGTGAYRAQHF. Written as DNA, the CDR3 is TGTGCCAGCAGTCCCTGGGGGACAGGGGCTTATAGGGCCCAGCATTTT.

This clone has just one count. The V and J genes are TRBV27 and TRBJ1-2, with TRBD1 as a possible D gene (6 bases). V was clipped by 3 bases and J by 7 bases, with 12 bases between them. Per germline, CDR1 MNHEY and CDR2 SMNVEV (reference sequence). The length of the CDR3 is 13 residues. CDR3 sequence: CASSFAGESGYTF. The CDR3 DNA is TGTGCCAGCAGTTTCGCAGGGGAAAGTGGCTACACCTTC.

The chain recombines TRBV7-9 with TRBJ2-5, with 9 bases identical to TRBD1. The J call may be incorrect, as the DNA end agrees better with TRBJ2-7. Looked up from germline, CDR1 is SEHNR and CDR2 is FQNEAQ (reference sequence). CDR3 length: 15 amino acids. CDR3 amino acids: CASSLTGGPGIEQYF. CDR3 DNA: TGTGCCAGCTCTCTTACAGGGGGCCCTGGGATCGAGCAGTACTTC.

Only a few counts were recorded for this clone. J is TRBJ2-1 and V is TRBV6-1, with D possibly being TRBD2 (6 bases). Between the trimmed V and J ends, which lost 7 bases and 5 bases, there was a span of 15 bases. The CDR3 is made up of 14 amino acids. Germline-derived CDR1 and CDR2 are MNHNS and SASEGT. The CDR3 nucleotides read TGTGCCAGCACCCTACTAGGGGAGGACAATGAGCAGTTCTTC. This codes for CASTLLGEDNEQFF.

The chain joins TRBV30 to TRBJ1-1; a weak D match, TRBD1 (6 bases). Germline loops: CDR1 GTSNPN, CDR2 SVGIG (reference sequence). The CDR3 length is 12 residues. V was clipped by 3 bases and J by 4 bases, with 9 bases between them. CDR3 amino acids: CAWRAGVTEAFF. Here the CDR3 DNA reads TGTGCCTGGAGGGCAGGGGTCACTGAAGCTTTCTTT.

V usage is TRBV6-6 and J usage is TRBJ2-7; 7 bases are shared with TRBD1. The CDR3 runs to 14 residues. J lost 4 bases, V lost 10 bases, and 13 bases had no gene match. CDR1 and CDR2 from the germline V gene are MNHNY and SVGAGI (reference sequence). The CDR3 loop is CATGETGLMYEQYF. CDR3 DNA: TGTGCCACGGGCGAGACAGGGCTCATGTACGAGCAGTACTTC.

The chain joins TRBV29-1 to TRBJ1-1; TRBD1 agrees at 8 bases. This CDR3 is built from 13 residues. Germline values: CDR1 SQVTM, CDR2 ANQGSEA. The V and J ends lost 6 bases and 3 bases, in that order; junction bases with no gene match: 6. CDR3 loop: CSVDGQGHTEAFF. The DNA of the CDR3 is TGCAGCGTGGACGGACAGGGACACACTGAAGCTTTCTTT.

This chain uses TRBV6-5 with TRBJ2-1; 7 bases match TRBD2. The CDR3 totals 14 residues. V was clipped by 10 bases and J by 6 bases; unmatched bases: 12. The germline V gene has CDR1 MNHEY and CDR2 SVGAGI. The CDR3 DNA is TGTGCCACCCTTCGGGCGGGAGCCTCCAATGAGCAGTTCTTC. Its translation is CATLRAGASNEQFF.